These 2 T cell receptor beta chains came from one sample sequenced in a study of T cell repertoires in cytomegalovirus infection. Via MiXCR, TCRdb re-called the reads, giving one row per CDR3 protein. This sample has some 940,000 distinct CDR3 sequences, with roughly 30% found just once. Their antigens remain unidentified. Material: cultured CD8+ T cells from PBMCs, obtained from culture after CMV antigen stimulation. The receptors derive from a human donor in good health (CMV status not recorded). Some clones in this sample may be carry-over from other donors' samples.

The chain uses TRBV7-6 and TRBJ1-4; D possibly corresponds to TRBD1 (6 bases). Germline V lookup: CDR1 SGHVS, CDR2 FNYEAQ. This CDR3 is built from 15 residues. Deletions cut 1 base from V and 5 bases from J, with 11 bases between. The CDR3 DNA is TGTGCCAGCAGCTTAGTTGGACAGACGAATGAAAAACTGTTTTTT. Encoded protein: CASSLVGQTNEKLFF.

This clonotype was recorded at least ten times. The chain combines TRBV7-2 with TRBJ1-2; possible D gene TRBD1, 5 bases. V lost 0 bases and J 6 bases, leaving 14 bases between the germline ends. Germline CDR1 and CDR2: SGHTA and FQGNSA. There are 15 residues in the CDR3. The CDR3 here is CASSLARSGYDGYTF. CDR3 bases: TGTGCCAGCAGCTTAGCGCGGTCAGGGTACGATGGCTACACCTTC.